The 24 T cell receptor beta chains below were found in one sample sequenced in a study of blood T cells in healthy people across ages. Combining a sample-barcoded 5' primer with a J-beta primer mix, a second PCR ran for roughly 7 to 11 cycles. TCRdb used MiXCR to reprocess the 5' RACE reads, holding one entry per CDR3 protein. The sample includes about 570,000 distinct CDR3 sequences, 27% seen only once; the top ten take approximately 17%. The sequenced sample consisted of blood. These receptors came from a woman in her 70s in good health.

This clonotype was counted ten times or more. CDR3 coding DNA: TGTGCCAGCAGCCGGAGACTTAGCGGGGGGCAAGAGACCCAGTACTTC. Its protein product is CASSRRLSGGQETQYF. The V call is TRBV12-3 or TRBV12-4, the J call TRBJ2-5; 10 nucleotides agree with TRBD2. The CDR3 is made up of 16 amino acids. Germline trimming cut 6 bases from V and 2 bases from J; bases unmatched to any gene: 9.

DNA for the CDR3: TGTGCCAGCAGCTTAGCCCCGACTAGCGGCCGGGAGACCCAGTACTTC. Its protein product is CASSLAPTSGRETQYF. The chain links TRBV7-2 to TRBJ2-5, with 9 bases identical to TRBD2. CDR1 is SGHTA and CDR2 is FQGNSA in the germline V gene. This CDR3 contains 16 residues. V trimming: 0 bases; J trimming: 5 bases; junction bases outside the gene matches: 7.

The CDR3 region has the DNA TGTGCCAGCAGAATAGCGGGGGGGGGACAAGAGACCCAGTACTTC. It specifies CASRIAGGGQETQYF. The chain employs TRBV7-2 and TRBJ2-5, with TRBD2 matching over 11 bases. The V segment lost 6 bases and the J segment 2 bases; nucleotides outside the gene matches: 5. This CDR3 is built from 15 residues. Germline V gene data show CDR1 as SGHTA and CDR2 as FQGNSA. Together with reference TRBV7-2 and TRBJ2-5, the CDR3 gives the full variable domain: GAGVSQSPSNKVTEKGKDVELRCDPISGHTALYWYRQSLGQGLEFLIYFQGNSAPDKSGLPSDRFSAERTGGSVSTLTIQRTQQEDSAVYLCASRIAGGGQETQYFGPGTRLLVL.

This chain's CDR3 is CASSLGPHGGETQYF. Written as DNA, the CDR3 is TGTGCCAGCAGCTTAGGCCCTCATGGGGGAGAGACCCAGTACTTC. The rearrangement joins TRBV7-2 to TRBJ2-5, with D perhaps TRBD1 or TRBD2 (5 bases each). Germline loops: CDR1 SGHTA, CDR2 FQGNSA. The CDR3 runs to 15 residues. The V gene lost 1 base and the J gene lost 4 bases, with 13 bases spanning the gap. The variable domain in full, with the rest retrieved from reference TRBV7-2 and TRBJ2-5, is GAGVSQSPSNKVTEKGKDVELRCDPISGHTALYWYRQSLGQGLEFLIYFQGNSAPDKSGLPSDRFSAERTGGSVSTLTIQRTQQEDSAVYLCASSLGPHGGETQYFGPGTRLLVL.

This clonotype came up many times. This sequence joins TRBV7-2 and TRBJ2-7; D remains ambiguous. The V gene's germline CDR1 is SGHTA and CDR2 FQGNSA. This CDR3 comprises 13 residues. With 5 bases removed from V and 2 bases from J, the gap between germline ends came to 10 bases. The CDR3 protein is CASSVVQAYEQYF. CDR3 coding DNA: TGTGCCAGCAGCGTAGTCCAAGCCTACGAGCAGTACTTC.

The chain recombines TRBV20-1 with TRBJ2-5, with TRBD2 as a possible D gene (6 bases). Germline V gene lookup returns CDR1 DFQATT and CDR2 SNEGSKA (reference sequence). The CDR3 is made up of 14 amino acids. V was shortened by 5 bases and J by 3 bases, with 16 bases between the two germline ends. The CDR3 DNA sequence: TGCAGTGCTCGCCCCCTCGGGGGTAAAGAGACCCAGTACTTC. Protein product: CSARPLGGKETQYF.

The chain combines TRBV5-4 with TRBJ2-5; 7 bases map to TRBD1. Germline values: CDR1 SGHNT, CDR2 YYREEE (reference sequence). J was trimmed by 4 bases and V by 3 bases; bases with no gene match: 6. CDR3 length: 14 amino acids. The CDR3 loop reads CASSSADRIETQYF. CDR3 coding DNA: TGTGCCAGCAGCTCCGCGGACAGGATAGAGACCCAGTACTTC.

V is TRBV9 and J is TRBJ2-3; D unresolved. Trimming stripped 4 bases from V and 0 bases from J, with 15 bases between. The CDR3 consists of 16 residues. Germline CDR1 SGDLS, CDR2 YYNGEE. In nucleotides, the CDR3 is TGTGCCAGCAGCCAATTCGACACCTCTAGCACAGATACGCAGTATTTT. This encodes CASSQFDTSSTDTQYF.

The CDR3 sequence is CASSARDTAYEQYF. The CDR3 bases are TGTGCCAGCAGCGCTCGGGACACTGCCTACGAGCAGTACTTC. The rearrangement links TRBV9 to TRBJ2-7, with TRBD1 as a possible D gene (6 bases). V lost 3 bases, J lost 2 bases, and 12 bases lay in between. Germline loops: CDR1 SGDLS, CDR2 YYNGEE. The CDR3 contains 14 residues.

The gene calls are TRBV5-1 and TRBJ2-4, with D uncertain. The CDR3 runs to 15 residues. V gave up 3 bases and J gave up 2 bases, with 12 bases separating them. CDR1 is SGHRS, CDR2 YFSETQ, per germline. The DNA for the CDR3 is TGCGCCAGCAGCTACGATAGCCCTACCAAAAACATTCAGTACTTC. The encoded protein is CASSYDSPTKNIQYF.

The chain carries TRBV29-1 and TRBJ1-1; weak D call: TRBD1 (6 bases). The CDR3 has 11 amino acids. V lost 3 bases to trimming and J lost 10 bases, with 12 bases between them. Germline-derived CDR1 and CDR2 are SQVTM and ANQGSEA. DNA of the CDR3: TGCAGCGTTGACTCGGTACAGGGAGCTTTCTTT. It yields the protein CSVDSVQGAFF.

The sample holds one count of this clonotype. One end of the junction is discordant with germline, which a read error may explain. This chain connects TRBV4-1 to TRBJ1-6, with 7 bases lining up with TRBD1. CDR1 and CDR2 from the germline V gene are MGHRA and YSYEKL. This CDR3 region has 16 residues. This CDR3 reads CVSSRDRLRGPSPLHF. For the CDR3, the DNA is TGCGTCAGCAGCCGGGACAGACTAAGAGGGCCTTCACCCCTCCACTTT.

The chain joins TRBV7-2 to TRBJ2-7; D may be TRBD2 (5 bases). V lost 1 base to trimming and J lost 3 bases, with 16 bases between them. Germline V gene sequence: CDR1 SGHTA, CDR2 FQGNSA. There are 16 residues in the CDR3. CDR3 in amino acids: CASSLGAGVSLYEQYF. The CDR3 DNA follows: TGTGCCAGCAGCTTAGGCGCCGGGGTGTCCCTCTACGAGCAGTACTTC.

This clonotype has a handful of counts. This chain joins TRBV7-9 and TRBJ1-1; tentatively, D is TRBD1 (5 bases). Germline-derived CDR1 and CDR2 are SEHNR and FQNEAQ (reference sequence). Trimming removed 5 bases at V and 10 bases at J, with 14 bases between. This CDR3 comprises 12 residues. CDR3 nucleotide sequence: TGTGCCAGCAGCCAGGGCACACAGCCAGCTTTCTTT. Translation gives CASSQGTQPAFF.

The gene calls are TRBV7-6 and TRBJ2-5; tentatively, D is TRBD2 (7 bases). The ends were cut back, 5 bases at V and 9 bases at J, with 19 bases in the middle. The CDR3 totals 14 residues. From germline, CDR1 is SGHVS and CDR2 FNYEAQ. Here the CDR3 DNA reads TGTGCCAGCAGCCACGCAGGGGTTCGGGAGGCCCAGTACTTC. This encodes CASSHAGVREAQYF.

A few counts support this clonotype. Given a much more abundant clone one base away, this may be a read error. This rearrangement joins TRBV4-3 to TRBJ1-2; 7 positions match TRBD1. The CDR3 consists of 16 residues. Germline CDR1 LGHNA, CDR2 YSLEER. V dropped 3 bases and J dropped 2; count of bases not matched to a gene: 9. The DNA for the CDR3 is TGCGCCAGCAGCCACCCACGGACAGGAACGAACTATGGCTACACCTTC. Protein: CASSHPRTGTNYGYTF.

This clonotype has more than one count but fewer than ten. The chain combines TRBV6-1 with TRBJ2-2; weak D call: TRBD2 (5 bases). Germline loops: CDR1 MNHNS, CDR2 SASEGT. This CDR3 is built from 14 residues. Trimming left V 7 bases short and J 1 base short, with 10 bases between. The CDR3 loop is CASKRTQNTGELFF. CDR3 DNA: TGTGCCAGCAAGCGGACCCAGAACACCGGGGAGCTGTTTTTT.

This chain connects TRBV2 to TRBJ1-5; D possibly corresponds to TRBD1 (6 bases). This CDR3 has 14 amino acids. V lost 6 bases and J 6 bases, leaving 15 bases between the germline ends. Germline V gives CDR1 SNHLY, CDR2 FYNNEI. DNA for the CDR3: TGTGCCAGCAGGTTCCAGGGGCAGGGTCAGCCCCAGCATTTT. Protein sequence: CASRFQGQGQPQHF. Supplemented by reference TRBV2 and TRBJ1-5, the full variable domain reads EPEVTQTPSHQVTQMGQEVILRCVPISNHLYFYWYRQILGQKVEFLVSFYNNEISEKSEIFDDQFSVERPDGSNFTLKIRSTKLEDSAMYFCASRFQGQGQPQHFGDGTRLSIL.

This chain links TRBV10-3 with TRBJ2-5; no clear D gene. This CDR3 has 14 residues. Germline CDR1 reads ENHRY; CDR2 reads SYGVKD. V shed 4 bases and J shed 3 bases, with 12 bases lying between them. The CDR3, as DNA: TGTGCCATCAGTGTCGAGGACGTGAAAGAGACCCAGTACTTC. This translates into CAISVEDVKETQYF.

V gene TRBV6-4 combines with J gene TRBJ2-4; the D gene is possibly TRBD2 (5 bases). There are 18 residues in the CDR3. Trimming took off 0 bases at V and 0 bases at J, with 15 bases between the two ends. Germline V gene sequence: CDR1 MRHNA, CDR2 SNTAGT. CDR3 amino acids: CASSDSNVPSLAKNIQYF. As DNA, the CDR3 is TGTGCCAGCAGTGACTCGAATGTACCTAGCCTAGCCAAAAACATTCAGTACTTC.

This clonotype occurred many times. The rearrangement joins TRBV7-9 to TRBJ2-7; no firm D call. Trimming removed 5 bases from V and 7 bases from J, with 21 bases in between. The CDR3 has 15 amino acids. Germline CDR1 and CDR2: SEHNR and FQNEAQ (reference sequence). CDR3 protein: CASSPVTFSRREQYF. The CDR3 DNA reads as TGTGCCAGCAGCCCCGTGACTTTTTCGAGAAGGGAGCAGTACTTC.

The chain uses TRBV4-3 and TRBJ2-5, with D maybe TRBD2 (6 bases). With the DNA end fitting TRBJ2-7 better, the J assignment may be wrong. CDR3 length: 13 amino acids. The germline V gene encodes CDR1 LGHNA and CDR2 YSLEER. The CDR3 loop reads CASSQETSYEQYF. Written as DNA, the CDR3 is TGCGCCAGCAGCCAAGAGACTAGCTACGAGCAGTACTTC.

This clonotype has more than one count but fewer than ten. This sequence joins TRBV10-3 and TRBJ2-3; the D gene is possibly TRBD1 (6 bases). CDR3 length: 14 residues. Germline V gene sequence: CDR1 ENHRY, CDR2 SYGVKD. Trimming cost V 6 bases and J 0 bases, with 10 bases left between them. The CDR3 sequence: CAISITGSTDTQYF. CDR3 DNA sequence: TGTGCCATCAGCATAACAGGGAGCACAGATACGCAGTATTTT.

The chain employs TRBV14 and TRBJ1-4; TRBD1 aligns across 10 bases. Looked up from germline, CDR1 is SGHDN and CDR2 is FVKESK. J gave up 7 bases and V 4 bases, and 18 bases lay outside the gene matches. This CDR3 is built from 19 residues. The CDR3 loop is CASSPPGQGIPSYLEKLFF. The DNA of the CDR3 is TGTGCCAGCAGCCCCCCGGGACAGGGGATCCCATCCTACCTTGAAAAACTGTTTTTT.